The table lists the clone carrying this T cell receptor beta chain with a few counts. Its antigen is still unknown. This specimen comes from a study of vaccination and CD4 T cells after COVID-19. The treatment was: roughly 10-day PBMC culture with coronavirus spike peptide pools or control peptides (ViraFEST assay). According to the study, CD4+ T cells from the unexposed donor were gathered ahead of the COVID-19 pandemic (2011-2018). Using peptide pools, antigen-specific T cells were expanded in ViraFEST before TCRs were sequenced. CDR1 is MNHNS and CDR2 is SASEGT in the germline V gene. The CDR3 totals 18 residues. The J segment lost 6 bases and the V segment lost 2 bases, leaving 16 bases of the junction unmatched. Sequenced with the Oncomine TCR Beta short-read assay was DNA taken from cultured CD4+ T cells. The genomic DNA was obtained from cultured CD4+ T cells by extraction with the QIAamp micro DNA kit. TCRdb ran MiXCR on the PCR reads and lists one entry per CDR3 protein. The table lists roughly 10,000 distinct CDR3 sequences, almost 40% of them singletons.

The source material was CD4+ T cells from blood, cultured in vitro. This clonotype was sampled from a human donor in good health. The V call is TRBV6-1, the J call TRBJ2-4; 7 bases are a match to TRBD1. The chain's CDR3 is CASSEPTPDRVLSNIQYF. Written as DNA, the CDR3 is TGTGCCAGCAGTGAACCCACACCTGACAGGGTACTATCAAACATTCAGTACTTC.